This T cell receptor (beta chain) was observed in a study of blood T cell repertoires in COVID-19. Across the whole study: PBMCs, B-cell-depleted T cells, or T cells were the source of the cDNA or gDNA that made up the material.

Per the authors' pipeline: Using reference gene primer amplification, nucleated cell counts were estimated. Profiling relied on immunoSEQ multiplex PCR, and the TCRdb table lists in-frame clones only, not all of them. V, J and clone size are taken as reported in that table, and D and trimming were inferred from the DNA itself. This sample has 110,000 to 150,000 clones; over 70% occur once, and the top ten carry about 2%. This CDR3 contains 15 residues. Germline lookup yields CDR1 SGHNT and CDR2 YYREEE (reference sequence). Trimming cost V 1 base and J 5 bases; bases outside gene matches: 6. This clonotype was sampled from a woman aged 55-69 years with acute or convalescent COVID-19. What was sequenced was peripheral blood. The chain has TRBV5-4 and TRBJ2-1; 7 nucleotides align to TRBD2. CDR3 protein: CASSLLGGRDNEQFF. The DNA for the CDR3 is TGTGCCAGCAGCTTGTTGGGGGGGAGGGACAATGAGCAGTTCTTC.